This T cell receptor beta chain was sequenced during a study of response to subunit inactivated influenza vaccine. Study-level results: Authors suggested each seasonal flu vaccination may recruit only limited numbers of new T cells.

One entry per CDR3 protein, called by TCRdb with MiXCR from the RT-PCR reads. The table lists 530,000 or so distinct CDR3 sequences, less than 30% of them singletons, with 1.5% to 2% in the top ten. This CDR3 is built from 17 residues. Germline V CDR1 and CDR2: GTSNPN, SVGIG (reference sequence). J lost 8 bases, V lost 0 bases, and 12 bases had no gene match. Remarks on this clonotype: Its target is unknown.

The clonotype comes from a man in his fifties who received an inactivated influenza vaccine. This chain joins TRBV30 and TRBJ2-1; the match to TRBD2 covers 11 bases. Here the sequenced sample was CD4+ T cells sorted from PBMCs, taken around 5 days after vaccination. The CDR3 sequence is CAWSVPISSGGHDEQFF. CDR3 nucleotides: TGTGCCTGGAGTGTACCAATTTCTAGCGGGGGGCACGATGAGCAGTTCTTC.